These T cell receptor beta chains were read from a single sample in a study of technical replicates of blood from several donors. Clones were read by immunoSEQ multiplex PCR, and TCRdb kept only the in-frame ones, dropping some. Of approximately 92,000 clones in the sample, nearly 97% are singletons; the top ten hold 0.2% to 0.25%. The sample taken for sequencing was T cells isolated from PBMCs. The receptors derive from a human donor in good health. CDR3s include the opening cysteine and the closing phenylalanine or tryptophan. A D gene is named only where the DNA matches it firmly. Size values are once, few and many counts, or a class for expanded clones, and some rows have none.

>-|TRBD2|TRBV5-4|TRBJ2-1
CASSTGTRLGNEQFF
TGTGCCAGCAGCACCGGGACTAGATTAGGTAATGAGCAGTTCTTC
>-|-|TRBV5-1|TRBJ1-6
CASSPEGTSPLHF
TGCGCCAGCAGCCCAGAGGGCACTTCACCCCTCCACTTT
>-|-|TRBV14|TRBJ2-7
CASSRQSYEQYF
TGTGCCAGCAGCCGTCAGTCCTACGAGCAGTACTTC
>-|TRBD1|TRBV6-1|TRBJ2-7
CASSGRRDRGYEQYF
TGTGCCAGCAGTGGGAGGAGGGACAGGGGCTACGAGCAGTACTTC
>-|-|TRBV6-5|TRBJ2-3
CASSLGNTQYF
TGTGCCAGCAGTCTCGGTAATACGCAGTATTTT
>-|TRBD2|TRBV9|TRBJ2-5
CASSVDGRARETQYF
TGTGCCAGCAGCGTAGACGGGAGGGCCCGAGAGACCCAGTACTTC
>-|TRBD2|TRBV4-2|TRBJ2-7
CASSQDMIAGELSYEQYF
TGTGCCAGCAGCCAAGATATGATAGCGGGGGAGCTCTCCTACGAGCAGTACTTC
>-|-|TRBV7-2|TRBJ2-1
CASSLVLEQFF
TGTGCCAGCAGCTTAGTGTTAGAGCAGTTCTTC
>-|-|TRBV7-8|TRBJ2-2
CASSPTRNTGELFF
TGTGCCAGCAGTCCTACTAGGAACACCGGGGAGCTGTTTTTT
>-|TRBD2|TRBV6-5|TRBJ2-5
CASTWTSGDQETQYF
TGTGCCAGCACGTGGACTAGCGGGGATCAAGAGACCCAGTACTTC
>once|-|TRBV27|TRBJ2-2
CASSSWVGRGNTGELFF
TGTGCCAGCAGTTCCTGGGTGGGTAGAGGGAACACCGGGGAGCTGTTTTTT
>-|TRBD1|TRBV27|TRBJ2-1
CASRLAGGLVYNEQFF
TGTGCCAGCAGACTGGCAGGGGGCCTCGTTTACAATGAGCAGTTCTTC
>-|-|TRBV7-2|TRBJ2-3
CASSARPRYQPGDTQYF
TGTGCCAGCAGCGCCCGGCCCAGGTACCAGCCAGGAGATACGCAGTATTTT
>-|TRBD1|TRBV28|TRBJ1-5
CATQQSDRVNQPQHF
TGTGCCACCCAGCAGAGTGACAGGGTCAATCAGCCCCAGCATTTT
>-|TRBD1|TRBV19|TRBJ2-7
CASSTAGTGYREQYF
TGTGCCAGTAGTACAGCAGGGACAGGGTACCGGGAGCAGTACTTC
>-|TRBD1|TRBV11-3|TRBJ2-7
CASSFRDRGKESYEQYF
TGTGCCAGCAGCTTCCGGGACAGGGGAAAGGAGAGCTACGAGCAGTACTTC
>few|TRBD2|TRBV7-9|TRBJ2-2
CASSLGSGVNTGELFF
TGTGCCAGCAGCTTAGGAAGCGGGGTGAACACCGGGGAGCTGTTTTTT
>-|TRBD1|TRBV7-9|TRBJ1-2
CASSSWLRGQAYGYTF
TGTGCCAGCAGCTCCTGGTTAAGGGGGCAGGCTTACGGCTACACCTTC
>-|-|TRBV30|TRBJ1-1
CAWEGIWGTEAFF
TGTGCCTGGGAGGGAATTTGGGGCACTGAAGCTTTCTTT
>-|-|TRBV9|TRBJ2-2
CASSRGPASGTGELFF
TGTGCCAGCAGCAGGGGACCCGCGAGCGGGACCGGGGAGCTGTTTTTT
>-|-|TRBV12-1|TRBJ1-5
CASSLRRGTNQPQHF
TGTGCCAGCAGCTTGCGCAGGGGAACCAATCAGCCCCAGCATTTT
>-|-|TRBV7-6|TRBJ2-5
CASSNYRAQETQYF
TGTGCCAGCAGCAATTACAGGGCCCAAGAGACCCAGTACTTC
>-|-|TRBV9|TRBJ2-7
CASSVAAGYEQYF
TGTGCCAGCAGCGTAGCGGCAGGCTACGAGCAGTACTTC
>-|-|TRBV7-9|TRBJ2-1
CASSTHWEEKTYNEQFF
TGTGCCAGCTCCACGCATTGGGAGGAGAAGACCTACAATGAGCAGTTCTTC
>-|TRBD1|TRBV6-6|TRBJ1-4
CASSDRGLDEKLFF
TGTGCCAGCAGTGACAGGGGGCTAGATGAAAAACTGTTTTTT
>-|-|TRBV2|TRBJ2-1
CASSEAGGLVNEQFF
TGTGCCAGCAGTGAAGCGGGGGGGCTCGTCAATGAGCAGTTCTTC
>-|-|TRBV6-4|TRBJ2-1
CASSDRLTRGINEQFF
TGTGCCAGCAGTGACCGACTCACCCGGGGGATCAATGAGCAGTTCTTC
>-|-|TRBV6-5|TRBJ1-1
CASSSTSSEAFF
TGTGCCAGCAGCAGTACTAGCTCTGAAGCTTTCTTT
>once|-|TRBV5-1|TRBJ1-1
CASWARNMDTEAFF
TGCGCCAGCTGGGCAAGGAATATGGACACTGAAGCTTTCTTT
>-|-|TRBV11-2|TRBJ1-1
CASSLDRQGLTEAFF
TGTGCCAGCAGCTTAGATCGCCAGGGCCTCACTGAAGCTTTCTTT
>-|TRBD1|TRBV7-3|TRBJ1-2
CASSYTGGNGYTF
TGTGCCAGCAGCTACACAGGGGGCAATGGCTACACCTTC
>-|TRBD2|TRBV6-5|TRBJ2-7
CASSTGGRGYEQYF
TGTGCCAGCAGTACGGGGGGGAGGGGCTACGAGCAGTACTTC